This note documents a single TCR beta chain sequence. CDR3 length equals 16 residues. J lost 1 base, V lost 0 bases, and 5 bases had no gene match. In germline, CDR1 is LGHNA, CDR2 YSLEER. The data stem from a study of control samples from healthy donors and cancer patients. Data came from immunoSEQ multiplex PCR; TCRdb stores just in-frame clones and leaves some out. The data show about 410,000 clones, with 80% to 95% seen just once and roughly 6.4% held by the top ten. The specimen was PBMCs. The sequence was collected from a man aged 35 to 55 with head and neck cancer. The genes are TRBV4-3 and TRBJ2-7; 8 positions agree with TRBD1. The CDR3 is CASSQDRTGLSYEQYF. The DNA of the CDR3 is TGCGCCAGCAGCCAAGACAGGACAGGGTTATCCTACGAGCAGTACTTC.